This TCR beta chain appears in the sequencing data of a study of T cell responses to AZD1222 COVID-19 vaccine (dated by TCRdb to 2020 to 2023). For the wider study: A total of approximately 250 trial participants underwent TCR sequencing, of whom about 210 had received two doses of AZD1222 and about 25 had received two doses of the MenACWY control vaccine. Trial participants were enrolled by age into 18-55, 56-69 and 70-plus year subgroups, with approximately 150, 28 and 58 TCR-sequenced participants respectively. General study outcomes and caveats: Most participants were white British and females outnumbered males, and the authors suggested that clonal diversity may have been underestimated. After two AZD1222 doses, both the breadth and the depth of spike-specific TCRs were significantly higher than at day 0 and than in MenACWY recipients. Conclusions about previously exposed vaccinees are limited because only 5 or 6 AZD1222 recipients were SARS-CoV-2 seropositive at baseline. Because no day 14 peak-response samples were available, the repertoires could be characterized only after the peak T cell response. CD4 TCRs associated with the vaccine covered the entire spike protein, and the dominant responses were in regions 160-218 and 743-854. Epitopes outside the regions mutated in the B.1.351 and B.1.1.7 variants were reportedly recognized by nearly half of the unique spike-specific TCRs. In the small 56-69-year group, the increase in depth fell short of significance, most likely because of low power.

The junction shows trimming of 3 bases on V and 2 bases on J, plus 7 bases between the germline ends. The CDR1 and CDR2 encoded by the germline V gene are MDHEN and SYDVKM. There are 13 amino acids in the CDR3, from cysteine to phenylalanine inclusive. The CDR3 DNA has 39 bases and is translated from base 1. The CDR3 regions of human TCRbeta chains were analyzed by immunosequencing. The study's own analysis went as follows. Repertoire TCRs were matched against a reference library of SARS-CoV-2-specific TCRs generated with the MIRA antigen-specificity platform. Breadth was defined as the fraction of unique TCRs that were SARS-CoV-2-associated. Depth was defined as the fraction of total T cells that were SARS-CoV-2-associated. Using the MIRA data, every spike-specific TCR was mapped to the spike region that the TCR reacted to and assigned to either a CD4 or a CD8 class. Log10-transformed breadth and depth values were compared by one-way ANOVA with Sidak's multiple comparisons tests. TCRdb carries this immuneACCESS record with in-frame sequences only. Its versions omit some clonotypes, under half of them owing to an unresolved V gene in the studies checked, with the rest unexplained. V, J and clone size are those of that table, while D and trimming were read from the DNA. The sample profile shows some 170,000 clones; 70% to 90% of them were found once. The top ten clones comprise 3.5% to 4.5% of the sample.

Per the publication, the time point label means: about 28 days (+/-7) after the second vaccine dose. Taken with the paper, the label for treatment or condition translates to: meningococcal conjugate vaccine given as trial control. Vaccinee samples were obtained from the UK trials COV001 and COV002, which included a single-blind randomized controlled phase 2/3 trial of AZD1222 (ChAdOx1 nCoV-19) in healthy adults. For TCRbeta chain sequencing, PBMC samples from trial participants were taken at day 0 and at day 28 after the second dose. This clone has a handful of counts. The clone's antigen remains unknown. One base away there is no much larger clone; base qualities are not given.

The sequence links TRBV28 to TRBJ1-2; no confident D gene assignment can be made. The sequences come from peripheral blood, collected 28 days after the second dose of the MenACWY control vaccine. The TCR comes from an adult who received the MenACWY meningococcal vaccine as a control. The DNA reads as follows: TGTGCCAGCAGTTTCGGCAGCAACTATGGCTACACCTTC. This is translated as CASSFGSNYGYTF.